This entry lists 24 T cell receptor beta chains sequenced from one sample in a study of CD8+ T cells in alopecia areata. Isolated RNA was reverse transcribed into cDNA used as the sequencing template. Generated by immunoSEQ multiplex PCR, the TCRdb table keeps only in-frame clones and is missing some. Among approximately 59,000 clones, approximately 45% were seen once, and the ten largest hold approximately 17%. The sequenced sample was CD8+ T cells sorted from blood, obtained at week 0. The source is a human donor with alopecia areata.

The rearrangement links TRBV15 to TRBJ1-3; no firm D call. The CDR3 has 18 amino acids. The germline V and J ends were trimmed by 4 bases and 0 bases, with 19 bases remaining between them. The germline CDR1 and CDR2 sequences are LNHNV and YYDKDF (reference sequence). The CDR3 reads CATSILPGRGNSGNTIYF. The DNA of the CDR3 is TGTGCCACCAGCATCCTACCTGGGCGGGGAAACTCTGGAAACACCATATATTTT.

The chain has TRBV7-9 and TRBJ2-6, with a tentative D call TRBD1 (6 bases). The V gene's germline CDR1 is SEHNR and CDR2 FQNEAQ (reference sequence). Trimming shortened V by 5 bases and J by 0 bases, and 14 bases separated the two germline ends. CDR3 length: 17 residues. The CDR3 protein is CASSPGAPTSGANVLTF. The CDR3 DNA is TGTGCCAGCAGCCCAGGGGCGCCAACCTCTGGGGCCAACGTCCTGACTTTC.

The chain has TRBV5-4 and TRBJ2-5, with D perhaps TRBD2 (6 bases). The CDR3 totals 14 residues. Looked up from germline, CDR1 is SGHNT and CDR2 is YYREEE (reference sequence). Trimming removed 4 bases at V and 2 bases at J, with 12 bases between. Here the CDR3 reads CASSQRAIQETQYF. The CDR3 nucleotides are TGTGCCAGCAGCCAGCGGGCGATACAAGAGACCCAGTACTTC.

The chain carries TRBV29-1 and TRBJ2-7; tentatively, D is TRBD1 (5 bases). V dropped 0 bases and J dropped 2 bases, with 14 bases sitting between them. The CDR3 has 15 amino acids. From germline, CDR1 is SQVTM and CDR2 ANQGSEA. CDR3 nucleotides: TGCAGCGTTGAAGATCCAAAGGGGAACCCCTACGAGCAGTACTTC. Protein sequence: CSVEDPKGNPYEQYF.

The chain joins TRBV4-3 to TRBJ2-5; D is perhaps TRBD1 (5 bases). The ends were cut back, 0 bases at V and 5 bases at J, with 13 bases in the middle. The CDR3 is 15 amino acids. Germline CDR1 LGHNA, CDR2 YSLEER. CDR3 region: CASSQDRAGRETQYF. CDR3 nucleotide sequence: TGCGCCAGCAGCCAAGATCGGGCAGGGCGGGAGACCCAGTACTTC.

This clone was picked up one time. The V gene is TRBV7-9, the J gene TRBJ1-2, with D perhaps TRBD1 (6 bases). V lost 7 bases, J lost 8 bases, and 20 bases lay in between. The germline V gene encodes CDR1 SEHNR and CDR2 FQNEAQ (reference sequence). The CDR3 covers 14 residues. The CDR3 DNA reads TGTGCCAGCACCCCCCCCCGGACAGCGAAGGGCTACACCTTC. Amino acids: CASTPPRTAKGYTF. Using reference TRBV7-9 and TRBJ1-2 for the parts outside the CDR3, the full variable domain is DTGVSQNPRHKITKRGQNVTFRCDPISEHNRLYWYRQTLGQGPEFLTYFQNEAQLEKSRLLSDRFSAERPKGSFSTLEIQRTEQGDSAMYLCASTPPRTAKGYTFGSGTRLTVV.

This clone was seen more than once but under ten times. The chain recombines TRBV6-5 with TRBJ2-5, with D perhaps TRBD2 (6 bases). The CDR3 runs 15 residues. The germline V gene encodes CDR1 MNHEY and CDR2 SVGAGI. With 5 bases removed from V and 1 base from J, the gap between germline ends came to 14 bases. CDR3 protein: CASSPGGAVQETQYF. The DNA of the CDR3 is TGTGCCAGCAGTCCCGGGGGAGCGGTCCAAGAGACCCAGTACTTC.

CDR3 DNA: TGTGCCAGCAGCTGGTCACCAGATGGCTACACCTTC. It specifies CASSWSPDGYTF. V gene TRBV7-9 combines with J gene TRBJ1-2; the D is unclear. Germline assignment: CDR1 SEHNR and CDR2 FQNEAQ (reference sequence). V lost 4 bases, J lost 6 bases, and 9 bases lay in between. The CDR3 totals 12 residues.

This clone was counted once. At one boundary the junction diverges from the germline segment, which might be a read error. This chain connects TRBV7-7 to TRBJ2-3, with a possible D match to TRBD2 (5 bases). The CDR3 consists of 13 residues. Germline-derived CDR1 and CDR2 are SSHAT and FNYEAQ (reference sequence). Here the CDR3 reads CASSLALRDTQYF. CDR3 DNA: TGTGCTAGCAGCTTAGCGCTACGGGATACGCAGTATTTT.

The V gene is TRBV29-1, the J gene TRBJ2-5; 7 bases match TRBD2. With 5 bases clipped from V and 5 bases from J, the junction kept 8 bases outside the gene matches. The CDR3 totals 13 residues. CDR1 SQVTM and CDR2 ANQGSEA come from the germline V gene. CDR3 sequence: CSVHPTSAETQYF. The CDR3 DNA reads TGCAGCGTTCACCCTACTAGCGCGGAGACCCAGTACTTC.

This clone was seen a handful of times. The chain joins TRBV29-1 to TRBJ2-2, with 10 positions matching TRBD2. Trimming took 5 bases from V and 4 from J; bases not matched to a gene: 10. Per the germline V gene, CDR1 is SQVTM and CDR2 is ANQGSEA. The CDR3 is made up of 16 amino acids. CDR3 in amino acids: CSVIVASGSGTGELFF. CDR3 DNA sequence: TGCAGCGTTATAGTAGCTAGCGGGAGCGGCACCGGGGAGCTGTTTTTT.

This clone was picked up a small number of times. The rearrangement links TRBV4-3 to TRBJ2-1; D is uncertain. CDR1 and CDR2 (germline): LGHNA, YSLEER. The germline V and J ends were trimmed by 0 bases and 7 bases, with 16 bases remaining between them. This CDR3 has 16 residues. This CDR3 is CASSQDRFLPENEQFF. CDR3 DNA sequence: TGCGCCAGCAGCCAAGATCGGTTCCTCCCGGAGAATGAGCAGTTCTTC.

This clone has only a few counts. A far larger clone is one base from this, pointing to a likely read error. This rearrangement joins TRBV4-1 to TRBJ2-7; maybe TRBD2 (7 bases). CDR1 and CDR2 (germline): MGHRA, YSYEKL. The CDR3 runs to 15 residues. DNA for the CDR3: TGCGCCACCAGCCAAGAAGGAGGGGGGGGAAACGAGCAGTACTTC. Translation: CATSQEGGGGNEQYF.

This clone was picked up one time. V and J are TRBV5-1 and TRBJ1-1; no clear D. This CDR3 comprises 15 residues. Trimming left V 4 bases short and J 0 bases short, with 13 bases between. Germline CDR1 reads SGHRS; CDR2 reads YFSETQ. DNA for the CDR3: TGCGCCAGCAGCCCCTACGGGCCTTTGAACACTGAAGCTTTCTTT. It is translated as CASSPYGPLNTEAFF.

This clone was seen a few times. The rearrangement joins TRBV7-9 to TRBJ2-7; the D is unclear. The length of the CDR3 is 14 residues. Trimming took 5 bases from V and 2 from J, leaving 13 bases between them. Germline-derived CDR1 and CDR2 are SEHNR and FQNEAQ (reference sequence). The CDR3 DNA reads TGTGCCAGCAGCCCACTCCTTTCTCCCTACGAGCAGTACTTC. It codes for CASSPLLSPYEQYF.

The table lists this clone with a few counts. The rearrangement joins TRBV4-1 to TRBJ2-5; 7 bases are shared with TRBD2. V lost 0 bases, J lost 4 bases, and 5 bases stayed unmatched. CDR1 and CDR2 (germline): MGHRA, YSYEKL. The CDR3 has 15 residues. CDR3 protein: CASSQEARGGETQYF. CDR3 sequence (DNA): TGCGCCAGCAGCCAAGAGGCCCGCGGGGGAGAGACCCAGTACTTC.

For the CDR3, the DNA is TGTGCCAGCAGTCCTGGACGGCGGGCGTGGGACGAGCAGTACTTC. It yields the protein CASSPGRRAWDEQYF. The chain joins TRBV7-9 to TRBJ2-7; D might be TRBD2 (5 bases). In germline, CDR1 is SEHNR, CDR2 FQNEAQ (reference sequence). This CDR3 contains 15 residues. V was cut by 6 bases and J by 5 bases, with 20 bases left in between. Drawing the rest from reference TRBV7-9 and TRBJ2-7, the complete variable domain is DTGVSQNPRHKITKRGQNVTFRCDPISEHNRLYWYRQTLGQGPEFLTYFQNEAQLEKSRLLSDRFSAERPKGSFSTLEIQRTEQGDSAMYLCASSPGRRAWDEQYFGPGTRLTVT.

The chain carries TRBV29-1 and TRBJ1-1; D remains ambiguous. Germline values: CDR1 SQVTM, CDR2 ANQGSEA. V was trimmed by 1 base and J by 2 bases, leaving 14 bases between them. This CDR3 has 15 residues. CDR3 sequence reads: CSVEAAGLLNTEAFF. The CDR3 bases are TGCAGCGTTGAAGCCGCGGGCCTACTAAACACTGAAGCTTTCTTT.

The gene calls are TRBV5-1 and TRBJ2-7; no clear D. The germline V and J ends were trimmed by 0 bases and 1 base, with 11 bases remaining between them. Looked up from germline, CDR1 is SGHRS and CDR2 is YFSETQ. This CDR3 has 15 residues. CDR3 sequence reads: CASSLAGGLSYEQYF. The CDR3, as DNA: TGCGCCAGCAGCTTGGCAGGTGGGCTATCCTACGAGCAGTACTTC. Together with reference TRBV5-1 and TRBJ2-7, the CDR3 gives the full variable domain: KAGVTQTPRYLIKTRGQQVTLSCSPISGHRSVSWYQQTPGQGLQFLFEYFSETQRNKGNFPGRFSGRQFSNSRSEMNVSTLELGDSALYLCASSLAGGLSYEQYFGPGTRLTVT.

V and J are TRBV27 and TRBJ1-3; D is undetermined. The CDR3 length is 16 residues. Trimming stripped 4 bases from V and 0 bases from J, with 13 bases between. Looked up from germline, CDR1 is MNHEY and CDR2 is SMNVEV (reference sequence). The CDR3 loop reads CASSSTPHTSGNTIYF. DNA of the CDR3: TGTGCCAGCAGTTCTACCCCCCATACCTCTGGAAACACCATATATTTT.

This sequence joins TRBV27 and TRBJ2-1; the D call may be TRBD1 or TRBD2 (5 bases each). V gave up 7 bases and J gave up 9 bases, with 22 bases separating them. Germline V gene sequence: CDR1 MNHEY, CDR2 SMNVEV (reference sequence). CDR3 length: 15 amino acids. This CDR3 reads CASKTSLLDGGEQFF. CDR3 DNA sequence: TGTGCCAGCAAGACCTCCCTCTTGGATGGGGGTGAGCAGTTCTTC.

J is TRBJ2-7 and V is TRBV2, with 9 bases aligning to TRBD1. The trim removed 3 bases at V and 8 bases at J, leaving 11 bases unmatched. CDR3 size: 15 residues. The germline CDR1 and CDR2 sequences are SNHLY and FYNNEI. CDR3: CASSEIGQGTYKQYF. In DNA, the CDR3 is TGTGCCAGCAGTGAGATTGGACAGGGGACTTACAAGCAGTACTTC.

This clone was picked up a small number of times. The genes are TRBV7-9 and TRBJ1-1; D is ambiguous. The germline CDR1 and CDR2 sequences are SEHNR and FQNEAQ (reference sequence). This CDR3 spans 13 amino acids. V lost 3 bases and J 3 bases, leaving 8 bases between the germline ends. This CDR3 reads CASSLSRDTEAFF. The CDR3 nucleotides are TGTGCCAGCAGCTTGTCGCGGGACACTGAAGCTTTCTTT.

The chain links TRBV7-8 to TRBJ1-5; D is ambiguous. This CDR3 has 17 amino acids. CDR1 is SGHVS and CDR2 is FQNEAQ in the germline V gene. Trimming shortened V by 1 base and J by 0 bases, and 13 bases separated the two germline ends. Here the CDR3 reads CASSLEQWVHSNQPQHF. DNA for the CDR3: TGTGCCAGCAGCTTAGAACAGTGGGTTCATAGCAATCAGCCCCAGCATTTT.